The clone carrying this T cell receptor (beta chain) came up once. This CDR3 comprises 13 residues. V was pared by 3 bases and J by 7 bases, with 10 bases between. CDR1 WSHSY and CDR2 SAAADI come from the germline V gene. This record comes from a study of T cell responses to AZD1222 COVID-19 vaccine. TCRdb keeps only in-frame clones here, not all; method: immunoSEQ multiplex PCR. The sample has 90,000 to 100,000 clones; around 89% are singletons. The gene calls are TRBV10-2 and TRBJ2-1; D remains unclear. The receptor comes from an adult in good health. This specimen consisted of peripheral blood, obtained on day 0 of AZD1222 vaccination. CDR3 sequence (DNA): TGCGCCAGCAGTGAAAGGTTGGGTAATGAGCAGTTCTTC. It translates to CASSERLGNEQFF.